This T cell receptor beta chain was recovered during a study of T-cell reconstitution after alpha-beta-depleted transplantation in children. This clonotype was counted a few times. The TCRbeta library incorporated unique molecular identifiers. TCRdb recomputed calls from the PCR reads with MiXCR, one row per CDR3 protein. This table holds around 90,000 distinct CDR3 sequences, around 15% found once. The CDR3 loop spans 14 amino acids. V lost 7 bases and J lost 8; bases outside the gene matches: 6. The sequences come from PBMCs, mostly from graft donor cells, collected 180 days after TCRalphabeta/CD19-depleted stem cell transplant. This chain uses TRBV12-3 or TRBV12-4 with TRBJ2-2; TRBD1 matches 11 bases. The sequence derives from a male patient between 2 and 10 years old who had a stem cell transplant for acute lymphoblastic leukemia, so the T cells may come from the graft donor. The CDR3 sequence is CASNWDRGKGELFF. Here the CDR3 DNA reads TGTGCCAGCAACTGGGACAGGGGGAAGGGGGAGCTGTTTTTT.